This TCR beta chain was sequenced for a study of blood T cells in healthy people across ages. Points from the study as a whole: Researchers deemed the diversity estimates from one million T cells underestimates. Long-lived and aged donors differed, with more naive CD4+ cells and higher diversity in the long-lived. Measured against age, TCR beta diversity per million T cells decreased in a roughly linear manner.

With respect to this clonotype: Its cognate antigen is unknown.

A J-beta primer mix and a sample-barcoded 5' primer were used in a second PCR of about 7 to 11 cycles. Paired-end reads containing CDR3 totaled no fewer than 2.5 million for each sample. TCRdb analysed the 5' RACE reads with MiXCR anew, one entry per CDR3 protein. The table records a few hundred thousand distinct CDR3 sequences, roughly half of them present only once. CDR1 is SEHNR and CDR2 is FQNEAQ in the germline V gene (reference sequence). Trimming left V 2 bases short and J 7 bases short, with 9 bases between. The CDR3 has 14 amino acids. This receptor was identified in a man between 60 and 70 years old in good health. The sample was blood. This rearrangement joins TRBV7-9 to TRBJ1-6; D unresolved. The CDR3, as DNA: TGTGCCAGCAGCTTAATGGTAGTAAATTCACCCCTCCACTTT. It translates to CASSLMVVNSPLHF. Full variable domain (rest looked up from reference TRBV7-9 and TRBJ1-6): DTGVSQNPRHKITKRGQNVTFRCDPISEHNRLYWYRQTLGQGPEFLTYFQNEAQLEKSRLLSDRFSAERPKGSFSTLEIQRTEQGDSAMYLCASSLMVVNSPLHFGNGTRLTVT.